This TCR beta chain was captured by sequencing in a study of cytomegalovirus exposure and HLA in healthy donors. Overall study context: A prior analysis found more than 90 million unique TCR beta sequences from 150 million to 200 million T cells.

With respect to this clone: Its matching antigen is unknown.

Whereas donors were nominally healthy upon sampling, unrecorded immune exposures were probable. The PCR was carried out with 60 Vbeta primers and 13 Jbeta primers. Data came from immunoSEQ multiplex PCR; TCRdb stores just in-frame clones and leaves some out. The table records around 89,000 clones, around 85% of them present only once. Broader study findings: Per published reports, the classifier diagnosed cytomegalovirus status with high specificity and sensitivity. An assumption of roughly uniform sequencing depth across donors underlay the presence/absence analyses.

V dropped 8 bases and J dropped 2; count of bases not matched to a gene: 6. This CDR3 is 14 amino acids long. The germline gives CDR1 SNHLY, CDR2 FYNNEI. The V gene is TRBV2, the J gene TRBJ2-7; 10 nucleotides agree with TRBD2. Sample: PBMCs. The source of this sequence is a girl aged 2 to 9 in good health and CMV-seropositive. This chain's CDR3 is CASSSGSPPYEQYF. CDR3 in DNA: TGTGCCAGCTCTAGCGGGAGTCCCCCCTACGAGCAGTACTTC.